This TCR beta chain comes out of a study of neoadjuvant anti-PD-1 for oral cavity cancer. Stage II-IVA oral cavity squamous cell carcinoma was new and untreated by systemic or radiation therapy. Patients had HPV-negative, locally advanced oral cavity squamous cell carcinoma. PBMCs were not maintained or expanded in culture before analysis. This clone was counted between two and nine times. Data came from immunoSEQ multiplex PCR; TCRdb stores just in-frame clones and leaves some out. The data hold approximately 67,000 clones, with about four fifths observed a single time. In germline, CDR1 is SEHNR, CDR2 FQNEAQ (reference sequence). J gave up 7 bases and V 5 bases, and 9 bases lay outside the gene matches. CDR3 length: 16 amino acids.

Material: PBMCs, obtained before nivolumab (anti-PD-1) treatment. This TCR derives from a person between 35 and 79 years old with oral cavity squamous cell carcinoma. The chain links TRBV7-9 to TRBJ2-1; 12 nucleotides line up with TRBD2. CDR3 sequence: CASSPYGLAGRNEQFF. The DNA for the CDR3 is TGTGCCAGCAGCCCATACGGACTAGCGGGGCGAAATGAGCAGTTCTTC.